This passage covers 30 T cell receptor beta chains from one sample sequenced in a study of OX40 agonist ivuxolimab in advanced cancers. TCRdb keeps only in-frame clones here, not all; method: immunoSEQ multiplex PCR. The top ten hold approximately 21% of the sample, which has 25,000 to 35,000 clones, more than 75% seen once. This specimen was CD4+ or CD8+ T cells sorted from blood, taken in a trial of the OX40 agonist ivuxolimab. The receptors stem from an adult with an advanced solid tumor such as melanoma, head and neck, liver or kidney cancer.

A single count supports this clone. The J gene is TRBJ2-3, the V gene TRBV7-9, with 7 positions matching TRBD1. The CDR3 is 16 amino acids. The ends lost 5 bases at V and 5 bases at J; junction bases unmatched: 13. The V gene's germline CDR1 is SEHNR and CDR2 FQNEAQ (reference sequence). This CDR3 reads CASSPRRQGWVDTQYF. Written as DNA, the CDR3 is TGTGCCAGCAGCCCCAGGCGACAGGGATGGGTAGATACGCAGTATTTT.

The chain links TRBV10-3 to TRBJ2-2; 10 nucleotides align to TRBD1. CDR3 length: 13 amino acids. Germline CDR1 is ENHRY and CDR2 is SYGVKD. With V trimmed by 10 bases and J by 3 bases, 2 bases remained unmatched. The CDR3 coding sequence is TGTGCCACGACAGGGGGCGACACCGGGGAGCTGTTTTTT. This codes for CATTGGDTGELFF.

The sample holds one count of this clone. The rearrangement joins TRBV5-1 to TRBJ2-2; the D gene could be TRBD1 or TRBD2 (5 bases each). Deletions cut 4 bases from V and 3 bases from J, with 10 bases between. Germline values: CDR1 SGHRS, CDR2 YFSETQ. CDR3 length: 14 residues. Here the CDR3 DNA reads TGCGCCAGCAGCCGGGACGGAGACACCGGGGAGCTGTTTTTT. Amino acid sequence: CASSRDGDTGELFF.

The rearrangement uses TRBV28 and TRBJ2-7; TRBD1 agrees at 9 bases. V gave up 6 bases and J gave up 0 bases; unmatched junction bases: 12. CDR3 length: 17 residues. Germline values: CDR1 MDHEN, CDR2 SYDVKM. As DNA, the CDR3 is TGTGCCAGCAGAAGGACAGGGGCGTATACTTACTCCTACGAGCAGTACTTC. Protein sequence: CASRRTGAYTYSYEQYF.

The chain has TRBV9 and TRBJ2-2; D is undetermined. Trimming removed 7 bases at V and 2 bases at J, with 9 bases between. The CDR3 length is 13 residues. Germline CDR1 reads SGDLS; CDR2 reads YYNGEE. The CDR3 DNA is TGTGCCAGCCGCACCGATAACACCGGGGAGCTGTTTTTT. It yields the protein CASRTDNTGELFF.

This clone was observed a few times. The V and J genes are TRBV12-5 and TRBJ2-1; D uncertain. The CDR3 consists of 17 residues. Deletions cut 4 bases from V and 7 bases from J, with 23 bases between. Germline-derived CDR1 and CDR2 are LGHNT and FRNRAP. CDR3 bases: TGTGCTAGTGGTTCCCGCTGGGGTCAGGATTTTCCTAATGAGCAGTTCTTC. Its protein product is CASGSRWGQDFPNEQFF. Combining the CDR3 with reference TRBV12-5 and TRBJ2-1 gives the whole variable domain DARVTQTPRHKVTEMGQEVTMRCQPILGHNTVFWYRQTMMQGLELLAYFRNRAPLDDSGMPKDRFSAEMPDATLATLKIQPSEPRDSAVYFCASGSRWGQDFPNEQFFGPGTRLTVL.

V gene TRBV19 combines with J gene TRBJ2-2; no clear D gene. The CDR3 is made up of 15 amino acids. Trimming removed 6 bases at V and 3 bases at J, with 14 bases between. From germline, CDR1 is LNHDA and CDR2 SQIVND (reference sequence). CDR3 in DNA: TGTGCCAGTAGCCTCGTGGGGTGGGACACCGGGGAGCTGTTTTTT. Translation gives CASSLVGWDTGELFF.

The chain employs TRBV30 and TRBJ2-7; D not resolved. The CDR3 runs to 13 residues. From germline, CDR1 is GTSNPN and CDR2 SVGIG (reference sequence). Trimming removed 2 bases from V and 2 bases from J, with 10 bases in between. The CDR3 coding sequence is TGTGCCTGGAGTAAGAACAGTCCCTACGAGCAGTACTTC. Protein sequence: CAWSKNSPYEQYF.

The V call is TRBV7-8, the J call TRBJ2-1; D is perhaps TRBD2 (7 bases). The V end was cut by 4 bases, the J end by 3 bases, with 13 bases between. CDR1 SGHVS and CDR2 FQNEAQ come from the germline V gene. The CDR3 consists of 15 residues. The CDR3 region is CASSSRRGGYNEQFF. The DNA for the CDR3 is TGTGCCAGCAGCTCCCGGAGGGGGGGCTACAATGAGCAGTTCTTC.

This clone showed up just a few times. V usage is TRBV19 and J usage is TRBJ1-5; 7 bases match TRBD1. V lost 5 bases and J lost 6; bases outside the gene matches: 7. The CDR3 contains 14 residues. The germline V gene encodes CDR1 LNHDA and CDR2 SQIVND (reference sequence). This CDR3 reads CASSHQQGSQPQHF. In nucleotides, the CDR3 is TGTGCCAGTAGTCATCAACAGGGGAGTCAGCCCCAGCATTTT.

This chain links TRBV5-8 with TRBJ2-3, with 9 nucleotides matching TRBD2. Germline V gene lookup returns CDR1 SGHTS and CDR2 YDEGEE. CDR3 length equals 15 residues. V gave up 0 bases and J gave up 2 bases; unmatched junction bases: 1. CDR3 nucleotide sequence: TGTGCCAGCAGCTTGGGCGGGGGGGCCACAGATACGCAGTATTTT. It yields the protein CASSLGGGATDTQYF.

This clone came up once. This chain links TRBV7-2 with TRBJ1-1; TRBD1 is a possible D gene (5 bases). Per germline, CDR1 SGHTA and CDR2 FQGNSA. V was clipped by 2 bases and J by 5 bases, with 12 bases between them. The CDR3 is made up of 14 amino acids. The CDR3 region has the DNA TGTGCCAGCAGCTTACTAACCGGGGGGACTGAAGCTTTCTTT. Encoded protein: CASSLLTGGTEAFF.

The CDR3 spells CASSPGTSGGAVDEQYF. The CDR3 nucleotides read TGTGCCAGCAGCCCCGGGACTAGCGGGGGGGCTGTCGACGAGCAGTACTTC. The genes are TRBV11-2 and TRBJ2-7; TRBD2 matches 16 bases. The CDR3 spans 17 residues. J lost 5 bases, V lost 5 bases, and 9 bases had no gene match. CDR1 and CDR2 (germline): SGHAT, FQNNGV.

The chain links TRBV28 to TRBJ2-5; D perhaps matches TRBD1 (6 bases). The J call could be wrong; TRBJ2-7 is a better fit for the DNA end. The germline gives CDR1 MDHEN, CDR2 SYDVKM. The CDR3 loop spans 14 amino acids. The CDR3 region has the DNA TGTGCCAGCAGTTCCGACAGGCTAGCCTACGAGCAGTACTTC. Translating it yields CASSSDRLAYEQYF.

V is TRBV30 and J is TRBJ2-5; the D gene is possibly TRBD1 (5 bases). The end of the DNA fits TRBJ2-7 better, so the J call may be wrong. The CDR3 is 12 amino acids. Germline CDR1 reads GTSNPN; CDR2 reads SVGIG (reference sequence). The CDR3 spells CAWSAGPYEQYF. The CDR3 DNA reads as TGTGCCTGGAGCGCAGGGCCCTACGAGCAGTACTTC.

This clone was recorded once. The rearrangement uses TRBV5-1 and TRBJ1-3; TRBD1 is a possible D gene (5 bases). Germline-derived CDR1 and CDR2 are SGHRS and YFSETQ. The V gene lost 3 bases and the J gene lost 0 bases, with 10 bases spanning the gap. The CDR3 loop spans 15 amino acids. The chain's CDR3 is CASSSMGVSGNTIYF. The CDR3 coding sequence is TGCGCCAGCAGCTCCATGGGGGTCTCTGGAAACACCATATATTTT.

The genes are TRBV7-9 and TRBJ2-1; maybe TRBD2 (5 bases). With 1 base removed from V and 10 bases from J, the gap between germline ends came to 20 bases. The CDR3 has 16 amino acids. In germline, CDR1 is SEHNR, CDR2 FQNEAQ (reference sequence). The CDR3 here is CASSLVLAGVLGEQFF. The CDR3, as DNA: TGTGCCAGCAGCTTAGTCCTAGCCGGGGTACTAGGGGAGCAGTTCTTC.

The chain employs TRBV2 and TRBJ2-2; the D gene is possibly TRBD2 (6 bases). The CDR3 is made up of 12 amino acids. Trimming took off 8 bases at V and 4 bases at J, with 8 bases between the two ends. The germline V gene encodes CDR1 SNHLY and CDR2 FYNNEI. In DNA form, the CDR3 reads TGTGCCAGCGGGGGGATCACCGGGGAGCTGTTTTTT. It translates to CASGGITGELFF.

Here the CDR3 reads CASRGVMNTEAFF. The CDR3 DNA reads as TGTGCCAGCCGGGGGGTGATGAACACTGAAGCTTTCTTT. The chain recombines TRBV25-1 with TRBJ1-1; a possible D gene is TRBD1 (5 bases). This CDR3 contains 13 residues. Germline V gene data show CDR1 as MGHDK and CDR2 as SYGVNS. Trimming removed 8 bases at V and 0 bases at J, with 10 bases between.

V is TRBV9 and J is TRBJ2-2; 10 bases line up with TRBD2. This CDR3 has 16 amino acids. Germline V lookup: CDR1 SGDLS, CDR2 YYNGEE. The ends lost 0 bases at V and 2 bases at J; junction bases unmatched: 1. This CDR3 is CASSVASGSNTGELFF. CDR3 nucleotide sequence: TGTGCCAGCAGCGTAGCTAGCGGGAGTAACACCGGGGAGCTGTTTTTT.

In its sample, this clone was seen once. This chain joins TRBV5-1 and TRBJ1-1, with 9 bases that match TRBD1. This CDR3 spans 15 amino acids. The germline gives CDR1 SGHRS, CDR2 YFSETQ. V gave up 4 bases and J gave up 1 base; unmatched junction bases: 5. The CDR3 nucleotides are TGCGCCAGCAGCGGGGGGACAGGGCCGAACACTGAAGCTTTCTTT. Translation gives CASSGGTGPNTEAFF. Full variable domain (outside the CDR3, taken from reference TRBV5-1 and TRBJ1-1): KAGVTQTPRYLIKTRGQQVTLSCSPISGHRSVSWYQQTPGQGLQFLFEYFSETQRNKGNFPGRFSGRQFSNSRSEMNVSTLELGDSALYLCASSGGTGPNTEAFFGQGTRLTVV.

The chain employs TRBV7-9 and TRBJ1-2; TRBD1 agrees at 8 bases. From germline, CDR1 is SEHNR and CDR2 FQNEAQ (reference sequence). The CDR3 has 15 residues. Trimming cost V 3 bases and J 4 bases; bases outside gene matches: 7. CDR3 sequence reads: CASSLPDRGAYGYTF. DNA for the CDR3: TGTGCCAGCAGCTTGCCCGACAGGGGAGCCTATGGCTACACCTTC.

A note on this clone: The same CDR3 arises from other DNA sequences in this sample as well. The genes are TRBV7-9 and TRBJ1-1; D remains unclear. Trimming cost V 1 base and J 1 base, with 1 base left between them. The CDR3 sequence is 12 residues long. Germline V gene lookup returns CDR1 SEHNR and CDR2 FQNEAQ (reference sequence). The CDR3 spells CASSLENTEAFF. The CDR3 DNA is TGTGCCAGCAGCTTAGAGAACACTGAAGCTTTCTTT. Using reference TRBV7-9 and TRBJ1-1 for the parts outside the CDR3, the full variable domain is DTGVSQNPRHKITKRGQNVTFRCDPISEHNRLYWYRQTLGQGPEFLTYFQNEAQLEKSRLLSDRFSAERPKGSFSTLEIQRTEQGDSAMYLCASSLENTEAFFGQGTRLTVV.

CDR3 in amino acids: CASSSLAGASNEQFF. In nucleotides, the CDR3 is TGTGCCAGCAGCTCTTTAGCGGGGGCTAGCAATGAGCAGTTCTTC. The J gene is TRBJ2-1, the V gene TRBV7-2; 9 bases fit TRBD2. The germline gives CDR1 SGHTA, CDR2 FQGNSA. CDR3 length: 15 amino acids. Germline trimming cut 4 bases from V and 6 bases from J; bases unmatched to any gene: 7.

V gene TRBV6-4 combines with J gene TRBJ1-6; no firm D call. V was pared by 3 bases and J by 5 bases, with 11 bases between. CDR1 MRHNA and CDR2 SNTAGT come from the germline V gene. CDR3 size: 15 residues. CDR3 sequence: CASSERDGDNSPLHF. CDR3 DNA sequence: TGTGCCAGCAGTGAGCGAGACGGGGATAATTCACCCCTCCACTTT.

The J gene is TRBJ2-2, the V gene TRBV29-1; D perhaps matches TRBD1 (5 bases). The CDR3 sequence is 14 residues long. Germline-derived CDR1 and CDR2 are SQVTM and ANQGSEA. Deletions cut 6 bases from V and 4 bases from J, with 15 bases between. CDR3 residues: CSVPDGQITGELFF. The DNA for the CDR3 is TGCAGCGTGCCGGACGGACAAATCACCGGGGAGCTGTTTTTT.

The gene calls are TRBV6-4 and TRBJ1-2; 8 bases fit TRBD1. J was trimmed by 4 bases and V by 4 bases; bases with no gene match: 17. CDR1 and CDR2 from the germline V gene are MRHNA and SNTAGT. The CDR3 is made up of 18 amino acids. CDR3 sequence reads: CASSALRQGRTVPYGYTF. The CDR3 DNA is TGTGCCAGCAGTGCCCTGAGACAGGGGCGTACCGTACCCTATGGCTACACCTTC.

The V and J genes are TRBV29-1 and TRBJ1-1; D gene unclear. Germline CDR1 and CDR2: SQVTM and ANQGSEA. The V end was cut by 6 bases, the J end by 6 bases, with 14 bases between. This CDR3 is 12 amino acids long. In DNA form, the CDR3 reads TGCAGCGTCCAGATTGTGGGCGCTGAAGCTTTCTTT. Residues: CSVQIVGAEAFF.

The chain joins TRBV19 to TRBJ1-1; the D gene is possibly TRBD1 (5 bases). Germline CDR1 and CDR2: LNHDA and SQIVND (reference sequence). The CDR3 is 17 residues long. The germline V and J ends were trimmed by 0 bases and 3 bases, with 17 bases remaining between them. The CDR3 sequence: CASSIDRRGSPHTEAFF. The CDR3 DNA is TGTGCCAGTAGTATAGACCGGAGGGGCAGCCCGCACACTGAAGCTTTCTTT.

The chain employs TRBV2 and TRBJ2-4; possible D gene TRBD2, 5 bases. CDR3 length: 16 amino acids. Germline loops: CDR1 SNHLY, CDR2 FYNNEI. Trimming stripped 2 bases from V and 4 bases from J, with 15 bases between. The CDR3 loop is CASSEIGTGSKNIQYF. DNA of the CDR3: TGTGCCAGCAGTGAAATAGGAACGGGATCGAAAAACATTCAGTACTTC.